This passage covers 18 T cell receptor beta chains from one sample sequenced in a study of cytomegalovirus exposure and HLA in healthy donors. 13 Jbeta primers and 60 Vbeta primers were used for the PCR. Generated by immunoSEQ multiplex PCR, the TCRdb table keeps only in-frame clones and is missing some. The sample yields about 110,000 clones, 70% seen once. Sequenced sample: PBMCs. These receptors were collected from a man younger than 40 in good health and CMV-seropositive.

The V gene is TRBV6-5, the J gene TRBJ1-1, with a weak D call TRBD1 (6 bases). Germline lookup yields CDR1 MNHEY and CDR2 SVGAGI. This CDR3 is 15 amino acids long. Trimming took off 5 bases at V and 1 base at J, with 14 bases between the two ends. CDR3 amino acids: CASSQQGKGNTEAFF. The CDR3 DNA reads as TGTGCCAGCAGTCAACAGGGAAAGGGGAACACTGAAGCTTTCTTT.

Remarks on this clone: A read error is likely, as this CDR3 ends without the conserved phenylalanine or tryptophan. The chain couples TRBV29-1 to TRBJ1-2, with 12 bases aligning to TRBD1. Unmatched junction bases numbered 10, after V lost 1 base and J lost 4 bases. The CDR3 runs 17 residues. Germline V gene lookup returns CDR1 SQVTM and CDR2 ANQGSEA. The CDR3 DNA reads TGCAGCGTTGAAGGTTCGGGGGGGACAGGGGGCATCTATGGCTACACCCTC. It codes for CSVEGSGGTGGIYGYTL.

DNA for the CDR3: TGTGCCTGGAGGTTACCTACGTACAATGAGCAGTTCTTC. As protein: CAWRLPTYNEQFF. This chain joins TRBV30 and TRBJ2-1; D is ambiguous. V was clipped by 3 bases and J by 4 bases, with 10 bases between them. The V gene's germline CDR1 is GTSNPN and CDR2 SVGIG (reference sequence). This CDR3 has 13 amino acids.

This clone was seen a handful of times. The V gene is TRBV7-9, the J gene TRBJ2-1; D perhaps matches TRBD1 (5 bases). The CDR3 runs 17 residues. Germline CDR1 SEHNR, CDR2 FQNEAQ (reference sequence). Trimming took 5 bases from V and 0 from J, leaving 17 bases between them. The CDR3 DNA reads as TGTGCCAGCAGCCCCCAGGGCGCCTTGACCTCCTACAATGAGCAGTTCTTC. This translates into CASSPQGALTSYNEQFF. Complete variable domain (other parts from reference TRBV7-9 and TRBJ2-1): DTGVSQNPRHKITKRGQNVTFRCDPISEHNRLYWYRQTLGQGPEFLTYFQNEAQLEKSRLLSDRFSAERPKGSFSTLEIQRTEQGDSAMYLCASSPQGALTSYNEQFFGPGTRLTVL.

Here the CDR3 reads CASSSRTFRVGELFF. In DNA, the CDR3 is TGTGCCAGCAGCAGTAGGACTTTTCGCGTCGGGGAGCTGTTTTTT. The chain has TRBV6-1 and TRBJ2-2, with TRBD2 as a possible D gene (5 bases). The germline V gene has CDR1 MNHNS and CDR2 SASEGT. This CDR3 is built from 15 residues. Trimming removed 6 bases at V and 7 bases at J, with 18 bases between.

This rearrangement joins TRBV5-1 to TRBJ1-4, with TRBD1 identical over 8 bases. Germline V gene sequence: CDR1 SGHRS, CDR2 YFSETQ. The junction had 10 bases not matched to a gene; V was cut back by 4 bases and J by 2 bases. This CDR3 has 17 amino acids. The CDR3 loop is CASSPRTGLKTNEKLFF. As DNA, the CDR3 is TGCGCCAGCAGCCCGCGGACAGGGCTGAAGACTAATGAAAAACTGTTTTTT.

This chain joins TRBV27 and TRBJ2-7; weak D call: TRBD1 (6 bases). This CDR3 region has 13 residues. The ends were cut back, 3 bases at V and 1 base at J, with 7 bases in the middle. Germline values: CDR1 MNHEY, CDR2 SMNVEV (reference sequence). Here the CDR3 reads CASSFGQSYEQYF. In nucleotides, the CDR3 is TGTGCCAGCAGTTTCGGACAGTCCTACGAGCAGTACTTC.

On this clone itself: Other nucleotide sequences from this sample produce the same CDR3. The J gene is TRBJ1-4, the V gene TRBV7-8, with TRBD1 identical over 7 bases. CDR1 SGHVS and CDR2 FQNEAQ come from the germline V gene. This CDR3 comprises 13 residues. J gave up 3 bases and V 7 bases, and 2 bases lay outside the gene matches. CDR3 amino acids: CASTGGPNEKLFF. CDR3 sequence (DNA): TGTGCCAGCACAGGGGGACCTAATGAAAAACTGTTTTTT.

The rearrangement links TRBV6-4 to TRBJ2-1, with D possibly being TRBD1 (6 bases). Between the trimmed V and J ends, which lost 0 bases and 5 bases, there was a span of 8 bases. Per the germline V gene, CDR1 is MRHNA and CDR2 is SNTAGT. This CDR3 contains 14 residues. CDR3 DNA: TGTGCCAGCAGTGACTCGAGGGACAACAATGAGCAGTTCTTC. It specifies CASSDSRDNNEQFF.

The CDR3 region has the DNA TGTGCCAGCAGTTCCTCAGGGGAGCAGTACGTC. This encodes CASSSSGEQYV. V is TRBV28 and J is TRBJ2-7; D is possibly TRBD1 (5 bases). The CDR3 runs 11 residues. Trimming removed 4 bases from V and 7 bases from J, with 8 bases in between. Per the germline V gene, CDR1 is MDHEN and CDR2 is SYDVKM.

The V call is TRBV5-4, the J call TRBJ2-3; TRBD2 is a possible D gene (5 bases). This CDR3 has 14 residues. V was trimmed by 3 bases and J by 2 bases, leaving 10 bases between them. CDR1 is SGHNT, CDR2 YYREEE, per germline (reference sequence). The CDR3 coding sequence is TGTGCCAGCAGCTCCTGGACTGCCACAGATACGCAGTATTTT. This translates into CASSSWTATDTQYF. Complete variable domain (other parts from reference TRBV5-4 and TRBJ2-3): ETGVTQSPTHLIKTRGQQVTLRCSSQSGHNTVSWYQQALGQGPQFIFQYYREEENGRGNFPPRFSGLQFPNYSSELNVNALELDDSALYLCASSSWTATDTQYFGPGTRLTVL.

This clone was recorded only once. The chain links TRBV7-2 to TRBJ2-1; the match to TRBD2 covers 14 bases. Germline loops: CDR1 SGHTA, CDR2 FQGNSA. V lost 2 bases to trimming and J lost 7 bases; unmatched junction nucleotides: 13. The CDR3 covers 19 residues. Here the CDR3 DNA reads TGTGCCAGCAGCTTAAAGTTTAAGACTAGCGGGAGGGTAAAGAATGAGCAGTTCTTC. This encodes CASSLKFKTSGRVKNEQFF.

The rearrangement links TRBV6-1 to TRBJ1-3; maybe TRBD1 (6 bases). The CDR3 contains 14 residues. The germline V and J ends were trimmed by 7 bases and 0 bases, with 10 bases remaining between them. Germline CDR1 and CDR2: MNHNS and SASEGT. For the CDR3, the DNA is TGTGCCAGCACCCGGGACAACTCTGGAAACACCATATATTTT. This translates into CASTRDNSGNTIYF.

This clone was counted once. J is TRBJ2-3 and V is TRBV5-1; 11 nucleotides match TRBD2. This CDR3 contains 20 residues. Germline values: CDR1 SGHRS, CDR2 YFSETQ. The V segment lost 2 bases and the J segment 0 bases; nucleotides outside the gene matches: 14. The CDR3 sequence is CASSFLVAGGPASSTDTQYF. CDR3 DNA sequence: TGCGCCAGCAGCTTCCTGGTAGCGGGGGGGCCCGCCTCTAGCACAGATACGCAGTATTTT.

This chain joins TRBV27 and TRBJ1-5; 7 bases are shared with TRBD1. This CDR3 is 15 amino acids long. CDR1 and CDR2 from the germline V gene are MNHEY and SMNVEV (reference sequence). Trimming took 2 bases from V and 3 from J; bases not matched to a gene: 4. The CDR3 DNA sequence: TGTGCCAGCAGTTTAAGACAGGGACTCAATCAGCCCCAGCATTTT. Its protein is CASSLRQGLNQPQHF.

The CDR3 sequence is CASSFSRDRTDRTLTSYGYTF. The CDR3 bases are TGCGCCAGCAGCTTCTCTCGGGACAGGACCGATAGAACACTAACTTCTTATGGCTACACCTTC. V and J are TRBV5-1 and TRBJ1-2, with 8 bases fitting TRBD1. The length of the CDR3 is 21 residues. After removal of 2 bases from V and 5 bases from J, the junction contained 26 bases not matched to a gene. Per germline, CDR1 SGHRS and CDR2 YFSETQ.

The V call is TRBV29-1, the J call TRBJ2-2; 8 bases map to TRBD1. Unmatched junction bases numbered 15, after V lost 5 bases and J lost 7 bases. Per germline, CDR1 SQVTM and CDR2 ANQGSEA. The CDR3 contains 16 residues. CDR3 sequence reads: CSVLTPYGQGFGELFF. The CDR3 nucleotides read TGCAGCGTTCTAACCCCTTATGGACAGGGTTTCGGGGAGCTGTTTTTT.

The V gene is TRBV6-1, the J gene TRBJ1-1, with D perhaps TRBD1 (5 bases). This CDR3 has 13 residues. V gave up 4 bases and J gave up 13 bases, with 19 bases separating them. Germline CDR1 MNHNS, CDR2 SASEGT. The CDR3 reads CASSGVQGLSGFF. Written as DNA, the CDR3 is TGTGCCAGCAGTGGGGTGCAGGGACTTAGTGGTTTCTTT.